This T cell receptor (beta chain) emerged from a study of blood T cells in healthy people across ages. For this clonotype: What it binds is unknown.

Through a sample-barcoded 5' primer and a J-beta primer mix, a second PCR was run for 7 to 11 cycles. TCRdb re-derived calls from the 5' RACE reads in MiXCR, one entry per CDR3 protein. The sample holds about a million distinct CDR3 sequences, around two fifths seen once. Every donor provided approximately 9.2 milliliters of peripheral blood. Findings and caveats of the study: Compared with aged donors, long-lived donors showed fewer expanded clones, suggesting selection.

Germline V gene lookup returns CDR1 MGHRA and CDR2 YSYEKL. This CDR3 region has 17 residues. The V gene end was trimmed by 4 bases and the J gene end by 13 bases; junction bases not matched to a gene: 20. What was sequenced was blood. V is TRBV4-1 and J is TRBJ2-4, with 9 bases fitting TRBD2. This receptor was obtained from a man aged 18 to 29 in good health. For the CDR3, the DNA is TGCGCCAGCAGCCCAAATTGGGTGCGGGGGGGCGTGAATGAGCAGTACTTC. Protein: CASSPNWVRGGVNEQYF.